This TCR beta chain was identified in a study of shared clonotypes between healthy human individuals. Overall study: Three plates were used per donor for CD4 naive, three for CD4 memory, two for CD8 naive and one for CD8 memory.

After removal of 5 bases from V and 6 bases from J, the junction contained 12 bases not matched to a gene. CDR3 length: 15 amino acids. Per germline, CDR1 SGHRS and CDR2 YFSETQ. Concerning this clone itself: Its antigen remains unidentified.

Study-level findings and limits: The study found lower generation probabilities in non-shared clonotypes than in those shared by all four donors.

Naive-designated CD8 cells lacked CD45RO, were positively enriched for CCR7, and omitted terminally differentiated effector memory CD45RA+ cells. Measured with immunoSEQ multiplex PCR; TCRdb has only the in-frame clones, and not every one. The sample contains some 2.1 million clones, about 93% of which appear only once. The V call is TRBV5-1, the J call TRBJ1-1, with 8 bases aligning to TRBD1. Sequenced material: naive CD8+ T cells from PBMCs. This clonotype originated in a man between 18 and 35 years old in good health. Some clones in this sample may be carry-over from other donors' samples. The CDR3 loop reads CASSNRTGLVAEAFF. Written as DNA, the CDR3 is TGCGCCAGCAGTAACAGGACAGGGCTGGTCGCTGAAGCTTTCTTT.